Listed below are T cell receptor beta chains from one sample, sequenced in a study of OX40 agonist ivuxolimab in advanced cancers. Some clones are missing from TCRdb's copy, which holds only in-frame ones; the method was immunoSEQ multiplex PCR. The sample contains 87,000 or so clones, just under 90% of which appear only once. The sequences come from CD4+ or CD8+ T cells sorted from blood, collected in a trial of the OX40 agonist ivuxolimab. The receptors shown here come from an adult with an advanced solid tumor such as melanoma, head and neck, liver or kidney cancer. CDR3s include the opening cysteine and the closing phenylalanine or tryptophan. A D gene is named only where the DNA matches it firmly. Where a row states a size, it is once, few, many or the class of an expanded clone; other rows omit it.

d_gene: .
abundance: .
j_gene: TRBJ1-1
v_gene: TRBV5-1
CDR3nt: TGCGCCAGCAGCTCCCCCCCGAACACTGAAGCTTTCTTT
CDR3aa: CASSSPPNTEAFF

d_gene: .
abundance: .
j_gene: TRBJ1-5
v_gene: TRBV19
CDR3nt: TGTGCCAGTAGTCCTGGGCCCTCGATGGGGGTCCCAAATCAGCCCCAGCATTTT
CDR3aa: CASSPGPSMGVPNQPQHF

d_gene: TRBD1
abundance: .
j_gene: TRBJ2-1
v_gene: TRBV7-3
CDR3nt: TGTGCCAGCAGCTCACAGGGGACCTACAATGAGCAGTTCTTC
CDR3aa: CASSSQGTYNEQFF

d_gene: .
abundance: .
j_gene: TRBJ2-7
v_gene: TRBV7-9
CDR3nt: TGTGCCAGCAGCACCGTACAGGTTAGCTCCTACGAGCAGTACTTC
CDR3aa: CASSTVQVSSYEQYF

d_gene: .
abundance: .
j_gene: TRBJ2-1
v_gene: TRBV4-1
CDR3nt: TGCGCCAGCAGCCAAGGGGGTAACAATGAGCAGTTCTTC
CDR3aa: CASSQGGNNEQFF

d_gene: TRBD1
abundance: .
j_gene: TRBJ2-3
v_gene: TRBV5-4
CDR3nt: TGTGCCAGCAGCTTCGGCCTAGGGACAGGGACGGGAGATACGCAGTATTTT
CDR3aa: CASSFGLGTGTGDTQYF

d_gene: TRBD1
abundance: .
j_gene: TRBJ1-3
v_gene: TRBV29-1
CDR3nt: TGCAGCGTGTCGGGACAGAACTCTGGAAACACCATATATTTT
CDR3aa: CSVSGQNSGNTIYF

d_gene: TRBD1
abundance: once
j_gene: TRBJ2-2
v_gene: TRBV6-6
CDR3nt: TGTGCCAGCAGAACAGGGGCAGGCGGGGAGCTGTTTTTT
CDR3aa: CASRTGAGGELFF

d_gene: .
abundance: .
j_gene: TRBJ1-2
v_gene: TRBV9
CDR3nt: TGTGCCAGCAGCCCCAAAGGGGCTCCTAACTATGGCTACACCTTC
CDR3aa: CASSPKGAPNYGYTF

d_gene: .
abundance: .
j_gene: TRBJ2-5
v_gene: TRBV5-1
CDR3nt: TGCGCCAGCAGCTACGGTGGGAGCGGGTTACAAGAGACCCAGTACTTC
CDR3aa: CASSYGGSGLQETQYF

d_gene: .
abundance: .
j_gene: TRBJ1-2
v_gene: TRBV23-1
CDR3nt: TGCGCCAGCACCCTAGGGGGGGTGGGCGGCTACACCTTC
CDR3aa: CASTLGGVGGYTF

d_gene: TRBD1
abundance: .
j_gene: TRBJ2-1
v_gene: TRBV5-1
CDR3nt: TGCGCCAGCAGCGGCGGACAGGGACGTCTCAATGAGCAGTTCTTC
CDR3aa: CASSGGQGRLNEQFF

d_gene: TRBD1
abundance: once
j_gene: TRBJ2-1
v_gene: TRBV7-2
CDR3nt: TGTGCCAGCAGCTTAGACCAGGGGGATTACAATGAGCAGTTCTTC
CDR3aa: CASSLDQGDYNEQFF

d_gene: TRBD1
abundance: once
j_gene: TRBJ2-7
v_gene: TRBV7-2
CDR3nt: TGTGCCAGCAGCCGGGCAGGGGGCCCGTACGAGCAGTACTTC
CDR3aa: CASSRAGGPYEQYF

d_gene: .
abundance: .
j_gene: TRBJ1-1
v_gene: TRBV6-1
CDR3nt: TGTGCCAGCAGTGAAGGGCGCTTCACTGAAGCTTTCTTT
CDR3aa: CASSEGRFTEAFF

d_gene: .
abundance: .
j_gene: TRBJ2-3
v_gene: TRBV29-1
CDR3nt: TGCAGCGTTGAAGATACGCAGTATTTT
CDR3aa: CSVEDTQYF

d_gene: .
abundance: .
j_gene: TRBJ2-4
v_gene: TRBV29-1
CDR3nt: TGCAACTTAAACATTCAGTACTTC
CDR3aa: CNLNIQYF

d_gene: TRBD2
abundance: .
j_gene: TRBJ2-4
v_gene: TRBV6-5
CDR3nt: TGTGCCAGCTGGGGGGGAAATGTGGCCAAAAACATTCAGTACTTC
CDR3aa: CASWGGNVAKNIQYF

d_gene: TRBD2
abundance: .
j_gene: TRBJ2-1
v_gene: TRBV18
CDR3nt: TGTGCCAGCTCACCAAGCGGGAGGGCCTACAATGAGCAGTTCTTC
CDR3aa: CASSPSGRAYNEQFF

d_gene: .
abundance: once
j_gene: TRBJ2-3
v_gene: TRBV19
CDR3nt: TGTGCCAGTAGTATTGACTACCATACGCAGTATTTT
CDR3aa: CASSIDYHTQYF

d_gene: .
abundance: .
j_gene: TRBJ1-5
v_gene: TRBV7-6
CDR3nt: TGTGCCAGCAGCCTGGGGGGGAGGGTCGGTCAGCCCCAGCATTTT
CDR3aa: CASSLGGRVGQPQHF

d_gene: .
abundance: .
j_gene: TRBJ2-1
v_gene: TRBV7-3
CDR3nt: TGTGCCAGCAGCCCGGGGGACTACAATGAGCAGTTCTTC
CDR3aa: CASSPGDYNEQFF

d_gene: .
abundance: .
j_gene: TRBJ2-7
v_gene: TRBV6-5
CDR3nt: TGTGCCAGCAATGAGGGGAAGGCCCCCTACGAGCAGTACTTC
CDR3aa: CASNEGKAPYEQYF

d_gene: .
abundance: .
j_gene: TRBJ1-2
v_gene: TRBV9
CDR3nt: TGTGCCAGCAGCGTAGACCCTAACTATGGCTACACCTTC
CDR3aa: CASSVDPNYGYTF

d_gene: .
abundance: once
j_gene: TRBJ1-4
v_gene: TRBV7-9
CDR3nt: TGTGCCATATCCAGGTGGAACACCGATAATGAAAAACTGTTTTTT
CDR3aa: CAISRWNTDNEKLFF

d_gene: TRBD1
abundance: once
j_gene: TRBJ2-1
v_gene: TRBV11-2
CDR3nt: TGTGCCAGCAGCGGACCGGGACAGGGGGTCAATGAGCAGTTCTTC
CDR3aa: CASSGPGQGVNEQFF

d_gene: TRBD1
abundance: .
j_gene: TRBJ1-2
v_gene: TRBV6-7
CDR3nt: TGTGCCAGCAGCCAATTCGACAGGGGAAGTAACTATGGCTACACCTTC
CDR3aa: CASSQFDRGSNYGYTF

d_gene: .
abundance: .
j_gene: TRBJ2-7
v_gene: TRBV2
CDR3nt: TGTGCCAGCAGCCGAGGTCGGGGGACCTACGAGCAGTACTTC
CDR3aa: CASSRGRGTYEQYF

d_gene: .
abundance: .
j_gene: TRBJ1-5
v_gene: TRBV6-5
CDR3nt: TGTGCCAGCAGTTACAATCAAAATCAGCCCCAGCATTTT
CDR3aa: CASSYNQNQPQHF

d_gene: .
abundance: .
j_gene: TRBJ2-7
v_gene: TRBV5-1
CDR3nt: TGCGCCAGCAGCGGCGGGGGCAGTACCTACGAGCAGTACTTC
CDR3aa: CASSGGGSTYEQYF

d_gene: .
abundance: once
j_gene: TRBJ2-3
v_gene: TRBV18
CDR3nt: TGTGCCAGCTCACCAGCCACCAGCACAGATACGCAGTATTTT
CDR3aa: CASSPATSTDTQYF

d_gene: .
abundance: .
j_gene: TRBJ2-5
v_gene: TRBV5-1
CDR3nt: TGCGCCAGCAGCTTGGACGGCAGGGGAGGGGAGACCCAGTACTTC
CDR3aa: CASSLDGRGGETQYF

d_gene: .
abundance: .
j_gene: TRBJ2-7
v_gene: TRBV11-1
CDR3nt: TGTGCCAGCAGCTTAGAAGGTCCCGGGACCGAGCAGTACTTC
CDR3aa: CASSLEGPGTEQYF

d_gene: TRBD2
abundance: .
j_gene: TRBJ2-2
v_gene: TRBV18
CDR3nt: TGTGCCAGCTCAGCGGGACTAGCGGGAGATTCCGGGGAGCTGTTTTTT
CDR3aa: CASSAGLAGDSGELFF

d_gene: .
abundance: once
j_gene: TRBJ1-5
v_gene: TRBV25-1
CDR3nt: TGTGCCAGCAGTGAATATGGGGGCAATCATCAGCCCCAGCATTTT
CDR3aa: CASSEYGGNHQPQHF

d_gene: .
abundance: .
j_gene: TRBJ2-7
v_gene: TRBV7-2
CDR3nt: TGTGCCAGCGGCGGCCGCTCCTACGAGCAGTACTTC
CDR3aa: CASGGRSYEQYF

d_gene: .
abundance: .
j_gene: TRBJ2-3
v_gene: TRBV11-2
CDR3nt: TGTGCCAGCAGCTTAGGTGCCACCACAGATACGCAGTATTTT
CDR3aa: CASSLGATTDTQYF

d_gene: .
abundance: .
j_gene: TRBJ1-1
v_gene: TRBV29-1
CDR3nt: TGCAGCGTTGTAGAGTGGGGGCCGACCACTGAAGCTTTCTTT
CDR3aa: CSVVEWGPTTEAFF

d_gene: TRBD2
abundance: few
j_gene: TRBJ2-3
v_gene: TRBV7-7
CDR3nt: TGTGCCAGCAGCTTGGGGCTAGCGGGAGCAGATACGCAGTATTTT
CDR3aa: CASSLGLAGADTQYF

d_gene: .
abundance: .
j_gene: TRBJ1-3
v_gene: TRBV2
CDR3nt: TGTGCCAGCAGCCTTTCAGGGTTCTCTGGAAACACCATATATTTT
CDR3aa: CASSLSGFSGNTIYF

d_gene: TRBD1
abundance: .
j_gene: TRBJ1-1
v_gene: TRBV19
CDR3nt: TGTGCCAGTAGTAATACCAGGGGGCGCCCCCTCATGAACACTGAAGCTTTCTTT
CDR3aa: CASSNTRGRPLMNTEAFF

d_gene: TRBD2
abundance: .
j_gene: TRBJ2-1
v_gene: TRBV18
CDR3nt: TGTGCCAGCTCCCAAACCGGGACTAGCGGCCACAATGAGCAGTTCTTC
CDR3aa: CASSQTGTSGHNEQFF

d_gene: .
abundance: .
j_gene: TRBJ2-3
v_gene: TRBV5-1
CDR3nt: TGCGCCAGCAAGCCAGCCCCTAGCACAGATACGCAGTATTTT
CDR3aa: CASKPAPSTDTQYF

d_gene: .
abundance: .
j_gene: TRBJ2-2
v_gene: TRBV5-4
CDR3nt: TGTGCCAGCAGCGTTAGGGTCGGCGGGGGCGCGAACACCGGGGAGCTGTTTTTT
CDR3aa: CASSVRVGGGANTGELFF

d_gene: .
abundance: .
j_gene: TRBJ2-1
v_gene: TRBV5-1
CDR3nt: TGCGCCAGCAGCCCGATGGACGGAAGCTCCTACAATGAGCAGTTCTTC
CDR3aa: CASSPMDGSSYNEQFF

d_gene: .
abundance: .
j_gene: TRBJ1-1
v_gene: TRBV19
CDR3nt: TGTGCCAGTAGTATAGTTCCGGGGGACACTGAAGCTTTCTTT
CDR3aa: CASSIVPGDTEAFF

d_gene: .
abundance: .
j_gene: TRBJ2-1
v_gene: TRBV7-2
CDR3nt: TGTGCCAGCAGCTTCGGAAGGGGGTACGAGCAGTTCTTC
CDR3aa: CASSFGRGYEQFF

d_gene: .
abundance: .
j_gene: TRBJ1-5
v_gene: TRBV6-5
CDR3nt: TGTGCCAGCATGGGGACGGAGCCCCAGCATTTT
CDR3aa: CASMGTEPQHF

d_gene: .
abundance: few
j_gene: TRBJ1-1
v_gene: TRBV25-1
CDR3nt: TGTGCCAGCAGGGTAGGGGCAACTGAAGCTTTCTTT
CDR3aa: CASRVGATEAFF